This T cell receptor (beta chain) was captured in a study of blood T cells in healthy people across ages. A sample-barcoded 5' primer and a J-beta primer mix were used in a second PCR of about 7 to 12 cycles. TCRdb re-called the 5' RACE reads through MiXCR, storing one row per CDR3 protein. The data contain roughly 860,000 distinct CDR3 sequences, 62% of them singletons. General study results and limits: With age, beta diversity per million T cells declined roughly linearly, significantly by 40.

Every donor gave ten milliliters of peripheral blood. About this clonotype: The antigen remains undetermined.

V lost 6 bases and J 8 bases, leaving 7 bases between the germline ends. The CDR3 extends over 10 amino acids. CDR1 MNHNY and CDR2 SVGAGI come from the germline V gene (reference sequence). The receptor's source is a man aged 25 to 45 in good health. Material for sequencing was blood. J is TRBJ1-1 and V is TRBV6-6; D unresolved. The CDR3 loop is CASRSLEAFF. The DNA of the CDR3 is TGTGCCAGCAGATCCTTGGAAGCTTTCTTT.